This T cell receptor (beta chain) came from a study of T cell changes during pregnancy in multiple sclerosis. This CDR3 has 16 residues. The V gene lost 4 bases and the J gene lost 6 bases, with 19 bases spanning the gap. The V gene's germline CDR1 is SGHVS and CDR2 FQNEAQ. TCRdb keeps only in-frame clones here, not all; method: immunoSEQ multiplex PCR. The sample lists tens of thousands of clones, about 92% occurring once. The sequence came from a female donor in good health, enrolled as a control in a pregnancy study. Sequencing used peripheral blood, obtained in the second trimester of pregnancy. This sequence joins TRBV7-8 and TRBJ1-5, with D tentatively TRBD1 (5 bases). The DNA of the CDR3 is TGTGCCAGCAGCTCCCTCCCCGCGGGGCTAGGTCAGCCCCAGCATTTT. Amino acids: CASSSLPAGLGQPQHF.